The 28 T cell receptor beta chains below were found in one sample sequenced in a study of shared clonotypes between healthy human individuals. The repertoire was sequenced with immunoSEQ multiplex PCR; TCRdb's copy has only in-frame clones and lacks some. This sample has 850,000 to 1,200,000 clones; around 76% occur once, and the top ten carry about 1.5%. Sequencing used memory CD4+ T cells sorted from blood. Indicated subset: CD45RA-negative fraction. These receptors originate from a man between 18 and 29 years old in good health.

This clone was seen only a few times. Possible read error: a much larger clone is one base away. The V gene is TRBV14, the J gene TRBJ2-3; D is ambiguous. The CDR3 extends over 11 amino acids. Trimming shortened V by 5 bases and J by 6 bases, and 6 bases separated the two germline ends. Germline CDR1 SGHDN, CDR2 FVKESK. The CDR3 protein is CASSFRDTQYF. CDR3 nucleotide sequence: TGTGCCAGCAGCTTCAGGGATACGCAGTATTTT.

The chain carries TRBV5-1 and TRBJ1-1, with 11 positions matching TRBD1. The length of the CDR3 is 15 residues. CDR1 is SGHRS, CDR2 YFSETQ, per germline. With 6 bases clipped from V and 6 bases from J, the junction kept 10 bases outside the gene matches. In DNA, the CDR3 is TGCGCCAGCACCTCCGGGACAGGGGGTTTCGCTGAAGCTTTCTTT. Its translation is CASTSGTGGFAEAFF.

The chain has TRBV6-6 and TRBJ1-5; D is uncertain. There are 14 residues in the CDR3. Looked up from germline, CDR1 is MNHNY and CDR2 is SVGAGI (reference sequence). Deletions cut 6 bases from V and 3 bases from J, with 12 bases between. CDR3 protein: CASSRGSYNQPQHF. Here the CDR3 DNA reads TGTGCCAGCAGCCGTGGTTCGTACAATCAGCCCCAGCATTTT.

The CDR3 loop reads CASGHAGTDTQYF. CDR3 bases: TGCGCCAGCGGGCACGCCGGCACAGATACGCAGTATTTT. The rearrangement links TRBV10-1 to TRBJ2-3; D remains ambiguous. The CDR3 length is 13 residues. Looked up from germline, CDR1 is WNHNN and CDR2 is SYGVQD (reference sequence). The V end lost 8 bases, the J end lost 1 base, and 10 bases lay between the germline ends.

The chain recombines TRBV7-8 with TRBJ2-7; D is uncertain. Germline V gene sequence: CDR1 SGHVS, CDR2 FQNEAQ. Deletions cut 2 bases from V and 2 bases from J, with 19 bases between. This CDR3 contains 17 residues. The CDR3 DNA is TGTGCCAGCAGCTTATCATACAGCTCCACAAGCCCCTACGAGCAGTACTTC. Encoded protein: CASSLSYSSTSPYEQYF.

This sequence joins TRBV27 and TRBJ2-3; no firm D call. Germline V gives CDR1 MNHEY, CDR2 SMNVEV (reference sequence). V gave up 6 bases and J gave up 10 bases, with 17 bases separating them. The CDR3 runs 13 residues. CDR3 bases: TGTGCCAGCAGGCCGACTGGGGTGGGATCGCAGTATTTT. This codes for CASRPTGVGSQYF.

The CDR3 region is CASNLGPDEQFF. CDR3 in DNA: TGTGCCAGCAACCTGGGACCGGATGAGCAGTTCTTC. The rearrangement joins TRBV5-5 to TRBJ2-1; either TRBD1 or TRBD2 may supply D (5 bases each). The CDR3 totals 12 residues. Germline values: CDR1 SGHKS, CDR2 YYEKEE (reference sequence). V was shortened by 6 bases and J by 8 bases, with 12 bases between the two germline ends.

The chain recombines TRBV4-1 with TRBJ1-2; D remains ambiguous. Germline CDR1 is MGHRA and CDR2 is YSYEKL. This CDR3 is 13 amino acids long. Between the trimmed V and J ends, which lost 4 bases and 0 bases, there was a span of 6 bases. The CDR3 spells CASSPETNYGYTF. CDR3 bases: TGCGCCAGCAGCCCCGAGACTAACTATGGCTACACCTTC.

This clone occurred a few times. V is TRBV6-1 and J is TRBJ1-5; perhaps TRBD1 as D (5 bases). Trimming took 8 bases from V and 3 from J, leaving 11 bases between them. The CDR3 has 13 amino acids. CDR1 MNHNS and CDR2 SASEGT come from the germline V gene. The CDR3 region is CASQTVLNQPQHF. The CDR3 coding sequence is TGTGCCAGCCAGACAGTTCTCAATCAGCCCCAGCATTTT.

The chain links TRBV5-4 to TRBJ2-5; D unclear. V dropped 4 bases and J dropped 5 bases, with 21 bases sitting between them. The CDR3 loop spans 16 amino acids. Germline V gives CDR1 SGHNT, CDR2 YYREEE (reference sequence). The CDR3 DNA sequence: TGTGCCAGCAGCCCGGCACCCGAATATAACGGGGAGACCCAGTACTTC. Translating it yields CASSPAPEYNGETQYF.

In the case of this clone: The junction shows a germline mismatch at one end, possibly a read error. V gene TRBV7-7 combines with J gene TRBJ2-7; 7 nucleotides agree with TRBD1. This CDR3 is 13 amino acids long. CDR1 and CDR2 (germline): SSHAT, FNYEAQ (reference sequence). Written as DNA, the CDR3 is TGTGCTAGCAGCTTCGGCAGGGGGTACGAGCAGTACTTC. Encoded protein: CASSFGRGYEQYF.

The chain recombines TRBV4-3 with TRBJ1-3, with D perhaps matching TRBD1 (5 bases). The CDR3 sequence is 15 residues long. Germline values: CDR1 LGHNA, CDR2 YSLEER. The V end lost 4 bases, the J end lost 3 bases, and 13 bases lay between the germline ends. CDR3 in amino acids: CASSPRQWSGNTIYF. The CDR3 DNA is TGCGCCAGCAGCCCCCGACAGTGGAGTGGAAACACCATATATTTT.

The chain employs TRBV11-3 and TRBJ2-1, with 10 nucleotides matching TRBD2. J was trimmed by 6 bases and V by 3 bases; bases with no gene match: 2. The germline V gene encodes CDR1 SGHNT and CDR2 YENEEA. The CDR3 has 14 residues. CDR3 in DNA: TGTGCCAGCAGCTTTTCTAGCGGGAGCAATGAGCAGTTCTTC. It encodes CASSFSSGSNEQFF.

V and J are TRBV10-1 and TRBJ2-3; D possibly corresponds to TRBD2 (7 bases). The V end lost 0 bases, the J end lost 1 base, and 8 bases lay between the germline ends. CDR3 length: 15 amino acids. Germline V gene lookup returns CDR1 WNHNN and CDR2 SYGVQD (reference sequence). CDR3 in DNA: TGCGCCAGCAGTGAGTCCGGGGGGCGCACAGATACGCAGTATTTT. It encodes CASSESGGRTDTQYF.

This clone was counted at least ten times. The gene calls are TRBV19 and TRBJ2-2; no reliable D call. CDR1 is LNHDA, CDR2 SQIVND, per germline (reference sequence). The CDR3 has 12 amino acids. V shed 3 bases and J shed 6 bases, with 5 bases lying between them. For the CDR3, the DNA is TGTGCCAGTAGTATCCCCCCCGGGGAGCTGTTTTTT. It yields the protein CASSIPPGELFF.

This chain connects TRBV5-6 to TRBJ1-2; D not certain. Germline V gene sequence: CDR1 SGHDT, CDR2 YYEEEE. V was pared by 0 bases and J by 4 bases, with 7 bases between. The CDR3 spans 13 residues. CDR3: CASSLGGAYGYTF. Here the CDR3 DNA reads TGTGCCAGCAGCTTGGGTGGAGCCTATGGCTACACCTTC.

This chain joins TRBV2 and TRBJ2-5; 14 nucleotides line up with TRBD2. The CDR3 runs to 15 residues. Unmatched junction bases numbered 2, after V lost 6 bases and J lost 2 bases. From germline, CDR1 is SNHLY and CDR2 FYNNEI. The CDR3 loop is CASRGTSGRQETQYF. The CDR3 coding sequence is TGTGCCAGCAGGGGGACTAGCGGGAGACAAGAGACCCAGTACTTC.

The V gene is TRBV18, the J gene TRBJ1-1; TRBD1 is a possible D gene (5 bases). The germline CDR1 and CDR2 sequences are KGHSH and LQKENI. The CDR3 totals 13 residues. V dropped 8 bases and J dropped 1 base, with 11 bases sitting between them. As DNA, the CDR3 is TGTGCCAGCCGATTAGACAGGAACACTGAAGCTTTCTTT. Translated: CASRLDRNTEAFF.

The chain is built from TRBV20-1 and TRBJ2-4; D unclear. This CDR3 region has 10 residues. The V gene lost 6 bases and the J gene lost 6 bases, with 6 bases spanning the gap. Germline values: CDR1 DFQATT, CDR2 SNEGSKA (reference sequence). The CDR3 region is CSAVGNIQYF. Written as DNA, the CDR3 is TGCAGTGCGGTTGGAAACATTCAGTACTTC.

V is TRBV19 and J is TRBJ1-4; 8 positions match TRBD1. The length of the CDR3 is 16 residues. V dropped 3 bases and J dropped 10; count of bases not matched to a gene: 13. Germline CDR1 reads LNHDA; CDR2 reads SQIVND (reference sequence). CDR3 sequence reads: CASSIQGATSPGKLFF. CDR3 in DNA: TGTGCCAGTAGTATCCAGGGGGCTACCAGTCCGGGAAAACTGTTTTTT.

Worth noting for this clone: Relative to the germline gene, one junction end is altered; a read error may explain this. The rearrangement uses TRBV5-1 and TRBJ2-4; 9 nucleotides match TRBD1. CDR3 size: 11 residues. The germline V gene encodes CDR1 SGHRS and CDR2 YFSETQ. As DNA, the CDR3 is TGCGCCAGCCCTAAAGGGGACAGGGAGGACTTC. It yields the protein CASPKGDREDF.

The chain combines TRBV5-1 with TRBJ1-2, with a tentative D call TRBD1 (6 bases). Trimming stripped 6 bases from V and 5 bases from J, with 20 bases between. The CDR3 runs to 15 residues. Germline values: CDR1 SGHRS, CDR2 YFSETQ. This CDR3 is CASKPGAGPGYGYTF. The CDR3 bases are TGCGCCAGCAAACCAGGGGCAGGGCCGGGGTATGGCTACACCTTC.

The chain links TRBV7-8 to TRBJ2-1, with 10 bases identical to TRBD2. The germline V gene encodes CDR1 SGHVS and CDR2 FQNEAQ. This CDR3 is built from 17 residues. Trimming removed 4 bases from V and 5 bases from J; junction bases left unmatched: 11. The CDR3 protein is CASSSTAGAGGNNEQFF. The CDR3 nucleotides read TGTGCCAGCAGCTCTACCGCGGGAGCGGGGGGGAACAATGAGCAGTTCTTC.

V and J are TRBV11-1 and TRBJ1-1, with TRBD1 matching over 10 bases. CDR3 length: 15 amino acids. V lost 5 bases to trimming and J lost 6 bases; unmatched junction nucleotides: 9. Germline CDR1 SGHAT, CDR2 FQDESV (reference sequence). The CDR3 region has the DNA TGTGCCAGCAGCCCTGGACAGGGGGTACTTGCTGAAGCTTTCTTT. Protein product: CASSPGQGVLAEAFF.

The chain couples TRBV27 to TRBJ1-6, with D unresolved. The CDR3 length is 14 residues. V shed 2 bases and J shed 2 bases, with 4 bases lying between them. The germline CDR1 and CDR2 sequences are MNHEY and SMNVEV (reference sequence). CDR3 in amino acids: CASSLMAYNSPLHF. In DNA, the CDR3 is TGTGCCAGCAGTTTAATGGCCTATAATTCACCCCTCCACTTT.

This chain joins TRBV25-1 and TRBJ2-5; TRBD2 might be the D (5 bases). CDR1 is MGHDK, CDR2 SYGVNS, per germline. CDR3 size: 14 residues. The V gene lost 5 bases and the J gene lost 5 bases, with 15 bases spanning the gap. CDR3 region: CASSFTGVWETQYF. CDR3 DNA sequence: TGTGCCAGCAGTTTTACCGGGGTATGGGAGACCCAGTACTTC.

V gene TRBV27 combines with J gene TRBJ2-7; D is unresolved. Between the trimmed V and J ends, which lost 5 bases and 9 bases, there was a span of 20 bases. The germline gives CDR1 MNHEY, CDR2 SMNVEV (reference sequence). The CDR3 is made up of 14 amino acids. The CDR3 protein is CASSQVGPESAQYF. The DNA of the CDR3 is TGTGCCAGCAGTCAAGTCGGGCCCGAGTCGGCGCAGTACTTC.

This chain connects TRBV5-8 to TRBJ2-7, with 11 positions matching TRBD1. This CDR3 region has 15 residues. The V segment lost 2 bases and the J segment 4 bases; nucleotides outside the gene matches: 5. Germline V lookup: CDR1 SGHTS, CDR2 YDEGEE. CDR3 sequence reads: CASSLQDRGRYEQYF. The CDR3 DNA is TGTGCCAGCAGCTTACAGGACAGGGGGCGGTACGAGCAGTACTTC.